The rows below give T cell receptor beta chains drawn from one sample of a study of blood T cell repertoires in COVID-19. Some clones are missing from TCRdb's copy, which holds only in-frame ones; the method was immunoSEQ multiplex PCR. The data show 100,000 to 150,000 clones, about 88% seen once. Sequencing was done on a sample of peripheral blood. Source of these receptors: a woman of 80 years or more with acute or convalescent COVID-19. Each CDR3 is given with its conserved first and last residue. The D gene is left open where the match is weak. Expanded clones get a size class; other rows say once, few or many, or leave the size out.

>TRBJ1-4|TRBD1|TRBV7-9|.
CASSLETGKWKLFF
TGTGCCAGCAGCTTAGAGACAGGGAAGTGGAAACTGTTTTTT
>TRBJ2-1|.|TRBV12-3/TRBV12-4|.
CASGLNEQFF
TGTGCCAGCGGCCTCAATGAGCAGTTCTTC
>TRBJ2-3|TRBD2|TRBV5-1|.
CASSLSGSGGSTDTQYF
TGCGCCAGCAGCTTGAGTGGTAGCGGGGGGAGCACAGATACGCAGTATTTT
>TRBJ2-6|.|TRBV5-5|.
CASSGQQGTGANVLTF
TGTGCCAGCAGCGGCCAACAGGGCACTGGGGCCAACGTCCTGACTTTC
>TRBJ2-3|TRBD2|TRBV9|once
CASSAAGRADTQYF
TGTGCCAGCAGCGCGGCAGGGAGGGCAGATACGCAGTATTTT
>TRBJ2-2|.|TRBV4-1|.
CASSQEVGSTGELFF
TGCGCCAGCAGCCAAGAAGTAGGGAGCACCGGGGAGCTGTTTTTT
>TRBJ2-1|TRBD2|TRBV9|few
CASSVGLVAGDEQFF
TGTGCCAGCAGCGTAGGGTTGGTAGCGGGAGATGAGCAGTTCTTC
>TRBJ1-2|TRBD1|TRBV12-3/TRBV12-4|.
CASSRGTDYGYTF
TGTGCCAGCAGTAGGGGGACAGACTATGGCTACACCTTC
>TRBJ1-2|.|TRBV11-2|.
CASSKQGYYGYTF
TGTGCCAGCAGCAAACAGGGTTACTATGGCTACACCTTC
>TRBJ2-1|TRBD2|TRBV4-2|.
CASSQEGRTSGYNEQFF
TGTGCCAGCAGCCAAGAAGGTCGTACTAGCGGTTACAATGAGCAGTTCTTC
>TRBJ1-2|.|TRBV6-2/TRBV6-3|.
CASTPGGATDYGYTF
TGTGCCAGCACCCCCGGAGGAGCCACCGACTATGGCTACACCTTC
>TRBJ2-2|TRBD1|TRBV5-4|.
CASSKQGASGELFF
TGTGCCAGCAGCAAACAGGGGGCGTCCGGGGAGCTGTTTTTT
>TRBJ1-1|TRBD1|TRBV28|once
CASYRGYTEAFF
TGTGCCAGTTACAGGGGTTACACTGAAGCTTTCTTT
>TRBJ1-2|.|TRBV29-1|.
CSVAVWGRNGYTF
TGCAGCGTTGCAGTCTGGGGGCGGAATGGCTACACCTTC
>TRBJ2-7|TRBD1|TRBV20-1|.
CSATHQDRAYF
TGCAGTGCAACCCATCAGGACAGGGCGTACTTC
>TRBJ2-1|.|TRBV11-2|.
CASSLLSVNEQFF
TGTGCCAGCAGCTTATTATCCGTAAATGAGCAGTTCTTC
>TRBJ1-1|.|TRBV27|.
CASSFGTMNTEAFF
TGTGCCAGCAGTTTCGGGACAATGAACACTGAAGCTTTCTTT
>TRBJ2-2|TRBD2|TRBV9|.
CASSVGGSENTGELFF
TGTGCCAGCAGCGTAGGCGGGAGTGAGAACACCGGGGAGCTGTTTTTT
>TRBJ1-5|.|TRBV20-1|.
CSASSDSSNQPQHF
TGCAGTGCTAGTTCTGACAGTAGCAATCAGCCCCAGCATTTT
>TRBJ1-5|.|TRBV19|.
CASSPGNQPQHF
TGTGCCAGTAGTCCCGGTAATCAGCCCCAGCATTTT
>TRBJ1-5|.|TRBV21-1|.
CASSKAGAFSNQPQHF
TGTGCCAGCAGCAAGGCAGGGGCATTTAGCAATCAGCCCCAGCATTTT
>TRBJ2-2|.|TRBV2|.
CASSERGSGELFF
TGTGCCAGCAGTGAAAGGGGATCGGGGGAGCTGTTTTTT
>TRBJ2-5|.|TRBV13|.
CASSLGLRQGIKTQYF
TGTGCCAGCAGCTTAGGCCTTCGGCAGGGGATAAAGACCCAGTACTTC
>TRBJ2-4|.|TRBV6-2/TRBV6-3|.
CASSYGAGTGIVAKNIQYF
TGTGCCAGCAGTTACGGGGCCGGGACTGGCATAGTAGCCAAAAACATTCAGTACTTC
>TRBJ1-2|TRBD1|TRBV10-3|.
CAISLQGFNYGYTF
TGTGCCATCAGCCTACAGGGGTTCAACTATGGCTACACCTTC
>TRBJ1-2|.|TRBV7-2|.
CASSYKPGYGYTF
TGTGCCAGCAGCTATAAGCCGGGCTATGGCTACACCTTC
>TRBJ2-7|TRBD1|TRBV4-2|.
CASSQIGTGDSYEQYF
TGTGCCAGCAGCCAAATCGGGACAGGGGACTCCTACGAGCAGTACTTC
>TRBJ2-3|TRBD1|TRBV9|.
CASSAFPGTGVTDTQYF
TGTGCCAGCAGCGCCTTCCCCGGGACAGGGGTGACAGATACGCAGTATTTT
>TRBJ2-7|TRBD2|TRBV7-3|.
CASSLRAGGYHEQYF
TGTGCCAGCAGCTTACGGGCGGGAGGATACCACGAGCAGTACTTC
>TRBJ2-4|TRBD1|TRBV28|.
CASSFRQGRNIQYF
TGTGCCAGCAGTTTCAGACAGGGGAGGAACATTCAGTACTTC
>TRBJ1-1|TRBD1|TRBV9|many
CASSVATGTGFHTEAFF
TGTGCCAGCAGCGTAGCTACGGGGACAGGGTTCCACACTGAAGCTTTCTTT
>TRBJ1-2|.|TRBV14|.
CASSQAGGYTF
TGTGCCAGCAGCCAAGCGGGGGGCTACACCTTC
>TRBJ2-7|.|TRBV6-5|.
CASSWGQVGYEQYF
TGTGCCAGCAGTTGGGGGCAGGTGGGCTACGAGCAGTACTTC
>TRBJ2-3|TRBD1|TRBV6-5|.
CASSFGTVGTDTQYF
TGTGCCAGCAGTTTTGGGACAGTTGGAACAGATACGCAGTATTTT
>TRBJ1-2|.|TRBV29-1|once
CSVDRRDGYTF
TGCAGCGTAGACAGGCGTGATGGCTACACCTTC
>TRBJ2-3|TRBD1|TRBV7-3|.
CASSLKGGQNTDTQYF
TGTGCCAGCAGCTTAAAAGGGGGACAGAACACAGATACGCAGTATTTT
>TRBJ2-3|.|TRBV6-5|.
CASRTGYDTQYF
TGTGCCAGCAGAACAGGGTACGATACGCAGTATTTT
>TRBJ1-2|.|TRBV28|.
CATFEQGPTYGYTF
TGTGCCACGTTCGAGCAGGGCCCCACCTATGGCTACACCTTC
>TRBJ1-4|TRBD1|TRBV6-5|.
CASRRDRGPNEKLFF
TGTGCCAGCAGGCGCGACAGGGGGCCGAATGAAAAACTGTTTTTT
>TRBJ2-1|.|TRBV7-8|once
CASSPTTGSSYNEQFF
TGTGCCAGCAGCCCAACAACAGGGTCTTCCTACAATGAGCAGTTCTTC
>TRBJ2-6|.|TRBV5-1|.
CASSTQGAGANVLTF
TGCGCCAGCAGCACTCAGGGCGCTGGGGCCAACGTCCTGACTTTC
>TRBJ1-3|.|TRBV6-1|.
CASSEHSPDSGNTIYF
TGTGCCAGCAGTGAACACAGTCCCGATTCTGGAAACACCATATATTTT